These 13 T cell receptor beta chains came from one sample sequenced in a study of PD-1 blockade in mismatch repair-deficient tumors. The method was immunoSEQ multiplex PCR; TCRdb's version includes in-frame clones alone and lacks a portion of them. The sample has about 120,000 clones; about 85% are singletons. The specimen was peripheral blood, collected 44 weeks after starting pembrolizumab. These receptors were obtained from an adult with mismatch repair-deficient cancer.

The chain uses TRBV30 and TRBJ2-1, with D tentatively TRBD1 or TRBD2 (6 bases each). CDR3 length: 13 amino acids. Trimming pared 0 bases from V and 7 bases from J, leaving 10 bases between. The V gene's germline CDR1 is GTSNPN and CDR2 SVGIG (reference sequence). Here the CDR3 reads CAWSVGGGNEQFF. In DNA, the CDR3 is TGTGCCTGGAGTGTCGGGGGCGGGAATGAGCAGTTCTTC.

The CDR3 sequence: CASSGSSEQYF. Here the CDR3 DNA reads TGTGCCAGCAGCGGGAGCAGCGAGCAGTACTTC. The chain links TRBV11-2 to TRBJ2-7, with a tentative D call TRBD2 (5 bases). CDR1 is SGHAT, CDR2 FQNNGV, per germline. The V end lost 5 bases, the J end lost 6 bases, and 8 bases lay between the germline ends. This CDR3 has 11 residues.

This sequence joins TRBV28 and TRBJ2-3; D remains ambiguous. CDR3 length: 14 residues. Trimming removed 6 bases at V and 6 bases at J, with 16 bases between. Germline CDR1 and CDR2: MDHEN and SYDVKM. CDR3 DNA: TGTGCCAGCAGGTTAACCACCGGGTCGGATACGCAGTATTTT. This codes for CASRLTTGSDTQYF.

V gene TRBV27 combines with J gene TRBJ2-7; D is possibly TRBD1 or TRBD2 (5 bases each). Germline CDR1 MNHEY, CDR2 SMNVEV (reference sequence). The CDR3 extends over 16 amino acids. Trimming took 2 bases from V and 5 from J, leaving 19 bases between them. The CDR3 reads CASSLVRTGLSDEQYF. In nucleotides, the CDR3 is TGTGCCAGCAGTTTAGTCCGGACGGGGCTCTCGGACGAGCAGTACTTC.

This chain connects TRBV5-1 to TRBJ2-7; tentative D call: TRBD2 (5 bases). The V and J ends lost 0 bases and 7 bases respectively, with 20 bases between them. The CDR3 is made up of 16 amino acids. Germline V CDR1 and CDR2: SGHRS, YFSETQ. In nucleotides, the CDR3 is TGCGCCAGCAGCTTGGGTTTAGGTAGCGCGAGATTGGAGCAGTACTTC. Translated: CASSLGLGSARLEQYF.

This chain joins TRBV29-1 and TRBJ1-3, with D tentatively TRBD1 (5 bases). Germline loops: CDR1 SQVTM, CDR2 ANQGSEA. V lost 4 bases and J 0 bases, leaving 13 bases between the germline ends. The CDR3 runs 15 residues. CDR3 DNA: TGCAGCGTTGCGGACATGGTTACCTCTGGAAACACCATATATTTT. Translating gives CSVADMVTSGNTIYF.

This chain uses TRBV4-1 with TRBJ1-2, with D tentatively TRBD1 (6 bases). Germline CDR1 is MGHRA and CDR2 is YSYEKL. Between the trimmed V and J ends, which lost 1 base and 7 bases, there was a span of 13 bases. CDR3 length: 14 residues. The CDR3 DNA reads TGCGCCAGCAGCCAAGTCGCACAGGACAGTGGCTACACCTTC. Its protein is CASSQVAQDSGYTF.

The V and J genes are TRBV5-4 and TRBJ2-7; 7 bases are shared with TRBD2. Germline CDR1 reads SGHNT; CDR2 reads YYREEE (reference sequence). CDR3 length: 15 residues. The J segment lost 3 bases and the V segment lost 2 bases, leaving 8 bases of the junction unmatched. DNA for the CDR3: TGTGCCAGCAGCTTTAGGGCTAGCGGCTACTACGAGCAGTACTTC. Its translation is CASSFRASGYYEQYF. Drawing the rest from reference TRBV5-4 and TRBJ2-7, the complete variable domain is ETGVTQSPTHLIKTRGQQVTLRCSSQSGHNTVSWYQQALGQGPQFIFQYYREEENGRGNFPPRFSGLQFPNYSSELNVNALELDDSALYLCASSFRASGYYEQYFGPGTRLTVT.

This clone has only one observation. CDR3 sequence: CASSPKAPGGLNEQFF. The CDR3 bases are TGCGCCAGCAGCCCCAAAGCGCCGGGAGGGTTAAACGAGCAGTTCTTC. V gene TRBV4-1 combines with J gene TRBJ2-1, with TRBD2 matching over 8 bases. The CDR3 has 16 amino acids. The germline gives CDR1 MGHRA, CDR2 YSYEKL. The V segment lost 4 bases and the J segment 10 bases; nucleotides outside the gene matches: 15.

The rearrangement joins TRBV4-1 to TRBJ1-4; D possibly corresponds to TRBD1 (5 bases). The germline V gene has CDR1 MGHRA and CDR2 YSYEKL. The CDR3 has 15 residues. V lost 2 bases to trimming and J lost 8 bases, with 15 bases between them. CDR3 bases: TGCGCCAGCAGCCAATTAGGAAGGGGAGGGGAAAAACTGTTTTTT. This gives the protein CASSQLGRGGEKLFF.

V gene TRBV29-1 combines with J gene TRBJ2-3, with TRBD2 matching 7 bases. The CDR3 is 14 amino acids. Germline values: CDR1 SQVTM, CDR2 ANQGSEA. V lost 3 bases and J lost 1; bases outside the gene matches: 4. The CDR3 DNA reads TGCAGCGTTGAGCTAGCGGTAGGCACAGATACGCAGTATTTT. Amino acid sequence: CSVELAVGTDTQYF.

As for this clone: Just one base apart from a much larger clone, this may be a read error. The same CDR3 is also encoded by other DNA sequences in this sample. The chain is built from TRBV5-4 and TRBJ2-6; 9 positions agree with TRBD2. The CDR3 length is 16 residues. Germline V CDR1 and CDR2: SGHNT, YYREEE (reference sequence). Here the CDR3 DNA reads TGCGCCAGCAGCCAAGATAGCGGGAGTGGGGCCAACGTCCTGACTTTC. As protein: CASSQDSGSGANVLTF.

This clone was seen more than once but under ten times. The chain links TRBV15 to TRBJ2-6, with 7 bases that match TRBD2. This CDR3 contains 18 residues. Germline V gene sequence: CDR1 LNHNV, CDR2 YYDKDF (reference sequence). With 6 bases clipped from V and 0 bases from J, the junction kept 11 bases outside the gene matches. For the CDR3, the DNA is TGTGCCACCAGTTTGGGGGGGGAGGCTTACTCTGGGGCCAACGTCCTGACTTTC. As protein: CATSLGGEAYSGANVLTF.